A selection of T cell receptor beta chains follows, all from one sample in a study of T cell clones after liver transplantation. Sequenced by immunoSEQ multiplex PCR; TCRdb stores in-frame clones only, minus some. The sample contains more than 65,000 clones, around nine tenths of which appear only once. This specimen was CD4+ T cells from blood, taken before liver transplant. These receptors were obtained from a human donor who received a liver transplant. The CDR3 runs from the conserved cysteine through the conserved F or W. D genes are given only for firm matches. Where a row states a size, it is once, few, many or the class of an expanded clone; other rows omit it.

>.|.|TRBJ2-3|TRBV9
TGTGCCAGCACCCTATCGGAGACAGCAGAGGATACGCAGTATTTT
CASTLSETAEDTQYF
>.|.|TRBJ2-5|TRBV7-2
TGTGCCAGCAGCTTAGCGCAACCCCGCGAGACCCAGTACTTC
CASSLAQPRETQYF
>.|.|TRBJ1-5|TRBV10-3
TGTGCCATCAGTGGCATAGATCAGCCCCAGCATTTT
CAISGIDQPQHF
>.|.|TRBJ2-3|TRBV4-3
TGCGCCAGCAGCCAAGACCCGCCGGGAGCTAGCACAGATACGCAGTATTTT
CASSQDPPGASTDTQYF
>.|.|TRBJ2-2|TRBV9
TGTGCCAGCAGCCCAGTGGCAGCAGCGAACACCGGGGAGCTGTTTTTT
CASSPVAAANTGELFF
>.|.|TRBJ1-3|TRBV2
TGTGCCAGCAGTCAAAACGGCGCCAGGGACACCATATATTTT
CASSQNGARDTIYF
>.|once|TRBJ2-5|TRBV28
TGTGCCAGCAGCGCAGGCGTTTCCCGTCAAGAGACCCAGTACTTC
CASSAGVSRQETQYF
>TRBD2|once|TRBJ2-2|TRBV6-6
TGTGCCAGCAGCCTAGCGGCCGGGGAGCTGTTTTTT
CASSLAAGELFF
>.|.|TRBJ1-1|TRBV25-1
TGTGCCAGCAGTAGAAAACAGGGAAACACTGAAGCTTTCTTT
CASSRKQGNTEAFF
>.|.|TRBJ2-3|TRBV27
TGTGCCAGCAGCCGACTCCGGGATACGCAGTATTTT
CASSRLRDTQYF
>.|.|TRBJ2-5|TRBV7-9
TGTTCGGCATTGGCAGGGGAGACCCAGTACTTC
CSALAGETQYF
>.|.|TRBJ2-7|TRBV15
TGTGCCACCAGCAGAGATTTCCAGTACGAGCAGTACTTC
CATSRDFQYEQYF
>.|.|TRBJ2-2|TRBV4-2
TGTGCCAGCAGCCAACCGGGGAAGGGGACGACCGTTACACCCGGGGAGCTGTTTTTT
CASSQPGKGTTVTPGELFF
>.|.|TRBJ2-1|TRBV4-2
TGTGCCAGCAGCCAAGGGGGGCGGACTATTTACAATGAGCAGTTCTTC
CASSQGGRTIYNEQFF
>.|.|TRBJ2-3|TRBV5-4
TGTGCCAGCAGCTTGGAGGGACCTCGAAGCACAGATACGCAGTATTTT
CASSLEGPRSTDTQYF
>.|.|TRBJ2-5|TRBV19
TGTGCCAGTAGTAGTGGACATCAGGGGGAGACCCAGTACTTC
CASSSGHQGETQYF
>TRBD1|.|TRBJ2-7|TRBV19
TGTGCCAGTAGTCTGGACAGGGGGCCCTACGAGCAGTACTTC
CASSLDRGPYEQYF
>.|.|TRBJ2-3|TRBV7-2
TGTGCCAGCAGCCCTCGGACTCTCACAGATACGCAGTATTTT
CASSPRTLTDTQYF
>.|few|TRBJ2-1|TRBV11-2
TGTGCCAGCAGACCGACGGGGACTGCCGCCTACAATGAGCAGTTCTTC
CASRPTGTAAYNEQFF
>TRBD1|.|TRBJ2-7|TRBV4-3
TGCGCCAGCAGCCAAGATATCTTCGGGGGACAGGGGGGTTCCTACGAGCAGTACTTC
CASSQDIFGGQGGSYEQYF
>.|.|TRBJ2-7|TRBV10-3
TGTGCCCCCAAGGTCCCCTACGAGCAGTACTTC
CAPKVPYEQYF
>.|.|TRBJ2-1|TRBV5-4
TGTGCCAGCAGCTCACCATCCCCACATGAGCAGTTCTTC
CASSSPSPHEQFF
>.|.|TRBJ1-2|TRBV30
TGTGCCTGGACCAGGGAGGGCTATGGCTACACCTTC
CAWTREGYGYTF
>TRBD2|.|TRBJ2-3|TRBV4-1
TGCGCCAGCAGCCAAGATTTGTCGGGAGGAGGGACAGATACGCAGTATTTT
CASSQDLSGGGTDTQYF
>TRBD1|.|TRBJ2-7|TRBV5-1
TGCGCCAGCAGCTTTCCGGGACAGGGGGCCTACGAGCAGTACTTC
CASSFPGQGAYEQYF
>.|.|TRBJ2-3|TRBV18
TGTGCCAGCTCACCACTAGCCGGGGTGGATACGCAGTATTTT
CASSPLAGVDTQYF
>.|few|TRBJ1-1|TRBV6-5
TGTGCCAGCAGTTACTCAGGGTACACTGAAGCTTTCTTT
CASSYSGYTEAFF
>TRBD2|.|TRBJ2-3|TRBV28
TGTGCCAGCAGACCCCCCCTAGCGGAGAGCACAGATACGCAGTATTTT
CASRPPLAESTDTQYF
>.|few|TRBJ1-1|TRBV28
TGTGCCAGCAGTAGCTACCGGACACCCACTGAAGCTTTCTTT
CASSSYRTPTEAFF
>TRBD2|.|TRBJ2-3|TRBV11-3
TGTGCCAGCAGCCCCAGTCAAAGCGGGAGGCCGACGCAGTATTTT
CASSPSQSGRPTQYF
>.|.|TRBJ2-7|TRBV28
TGTGCCAGCAGTCACTCGGGACGGATCCACAACGAGCAGTACTTC
CASSHSGRIHNEQYF
>.|.|TRBJ2-7|TRBV5-1
TGCGCCAGCAGCGCGACAGGTTCACACTACGAGCAGTACTTC
CASSATGSHYEQYF
>TRBD2|.|TRBJ2-7|TRBV11-2
TGTGCCAGCAGCTTAGAACCCCCGGGACTAGCAAGGTTCGGCGAGCAGTACTTC
CASSLEPPGLARFGEQYF
>.|.|TRBJ1-6|TRBV27
TGTGCCAGCAGCTGGCTCCCAGGACGGGGTAATTCACCCCTCCACTTT
CASSWLPGRGNSPLHF
>.|.|TRBJ2-2|TRBV29-1
TGCAGCGTCCGAGGAGTTACCGGGGAGCTGTTTTTT
CSVRGVTGELFF
>.|few|TRBJ1-5|TRBV6-1
TGTGCCAGCAGTGAAGACCTCCGGAGGGGAAATAGCAATCAGCCCCAGCATTTT
CASSEDLRRGNSNQPQHF
>TRBD2|.|TRBJ2-5|TRBV19
TGTGCCAGTAGTAGTCCTAGCGGGAGGGCCGGGGAGACCCAGTACTTC
CASSSPSGRAGETQYF
>.|.|TRBJ2-1|TRBV7-2
TGTGCCAGCAGCTCCCGAAACAATGAGCAGTTCTTC
CASSSRNNEQFF
>TRBD1|.|TRBJ2-6|TRBV28
TGTGCCAGCAGTTGGCCGGGACAGGATATCTCTGGGGCCAACGTCCTGACTTTC
CASSWPGQDISGANVLTF
>.|.|TRBJ2-5|TRBV9
TGTGCCAGCAAAGGGGGTGGGGAAGAGACCCAGTACTTC
CASKGGGEETQYF